The T cell receptor beta chain under discussion was sequenced for a study of blood T cells in healthy people across ages. General study results and limits: Conclusively comparing naive with antigen-experienced cells was impossible with unsorted PBMCs.

With respect to this clonotype: Its specificity is unknown.

The draw of peripheral blood yielded ten milliliters from each donor. The CDR3 consists of 14 residues. CDR1 and CDR2 (germline): PRHDT, FYEKMQ (reference sequence). The V gene lost 2 bases and the J gene lost 10 bases, with 15 bases spanning the gap. Next came a second PCR, run for 7 to 11 cycles, which used a sample-barcoded 5' primer along with a J-beta primer mix. A template-switch adaptor containing 12 random nucleotides labeled each cDNA molecule. There were at least 2.5 million CDR3-containing paired-end reads obtained from each sample. Each CDR3 protein is one row after TCRdb ran MiXCR on the 5' RACE reads. This table holds hundreds of thousands of distinct CDR3 sequences, 52% found once.

The specimen was blood. This chain links TRBV13 with TRBJ2-1; D may be TRBD1 or TRBD2 (5 bases each). The TCR was taken from a woman older than 75 in good health. The CDR3: CASSLSGTSYEQFF. The CDR3 DNA follows: TGTGCCAGCAGCTTATCAGGGACCTCCTACGAGCAGTTCTTC. The full variable domain, its missing parts supplied by reference TRBV13 and TRBJ2-1, is AAGVIQSPRHLIKEKRETATLKCYPIPRHDTVYWYQQGPGQDPQFLISFYEKMQSDKGSIPDRFSAQQFSDYHSELNMSSLELGDSALYFCASSLSGTSYEQFFGPGTRLTVL.